The TCR beta chain described here comes from a study of blood T cell repertoires in COVID-19. Study-level information: Donors in the United States, Italy and Spain gave samples during acute or convalescent COVID-19. T cells, B-cell-depleted T cells, or PBMCs provided the cDNA or gDNA that served as material.

The CDR3 sequence is 15 residues long. V lost 0 bases, J lost 5 bases, and 3 bases stayed unmatched. CDR1 is LGHDT, CDR2 YNNKEL, per germline (reference sequence). In the study's own analysis: Scientists estimated how many nucleated cells there were by amplifying reference gene primers. Assay: immunoSEQ multiplex PCR; the TCRdb copy retains only in-frame clones and omits some. The V and J calls and clone size are taken from that table; D and trimming were inferred from the DNA. The repertoire holds about 110,000 clones, with over 70% as singletons. This chain uses TRBV3-1 (or the pseudogene TRBV3-2) with TRBJ2-5; 10 bases fit TRBD2. This clonotype was sampled from a human donor in a cohort sampled during active or convalescent COVID-19. Sequenced input: peripheral blood. CDR3 residues: CASSQDILAGETQYF. The DNA for the CDR3 is TGTGCCAGCAGCCAAGATATACTAGCGGGGGAGACCCAGTACTTC.